The 9 T cell receptor beta chains reported below all come from one sample, sequenced in a study of CD8 T cells in ankylosing spondylitis. Each CDR3 protein is one row after TCRdb ran MiXCR on the 5' RACE reads. The table shows about 170,000 distinct CDR3 sequences, with about a sixth occurring only once. Sequencing was performed on blood, either unsorted or a sorted T cell fraction (not recorded which). These receptors were collected from a male donor with ankylosing spondylitis or in good health (not recorded which).

At least ten counts were recorded for this clonotype. The genes are TRBV5-1 and TRBJ2-7; 10 bases match TRBD1. Germline V gene sequence: CDR1 SGHRS, CDR2 YFSETQ. V shed 4 bases, J shed 3 bases, and the junction held 13 bases outside the gene matches. The CDR3 loop spans 17 amino acids. Here the CDR3 DNA reads TGCGCCAGCAGCCCTGGGACAGGGGATCGGGGTAGCTACGAGCAGTACTTC. It codes for CASSPGTGDRGSYEQYF.

The chain carries TRBV9 and TRBJ2-7, with D perhaps matching TRBD2 (6 bases). With 3 bases removed from V and 0 bases from J, the gap between germline ends came to 13 bases. CDR3 size: 15 residues. CDR1 and CDR2 (germline): SGDLS, YYNGEE. CDR3 bases: TGTGCCAGCAGCGGAAGTCTCGGGAGCTCCTACGAGCAGTACTTC. Translation gives CASSGSLGSSYEQYF. The complete variable domain, with remaining parts taken from reference TRBV9 and TRBJ2-7, reads DSGVTQTPKHLITATGQRVTLRCSPRSGDLSVYWYQQSLDQGLQFLIQYYNGEERAKGNILERFSAQQFPDLHSELNLSSLELGDSALYFCASSGSLGSSYEQYFGPGTRLTVT.

This clonotype has ten or more counts. This rearrangement joins TRBV28 to TRBJ2-7; 16 bases are shared with TRBD2. Germline V gene sequence: CDR1 MDHEN, CDR2 SYDVKM. J lost 5 bases, V lost 8 bases, and 18 bases had no gene match. The CDR3 is 19 residues long. The CDR3, as DNA: TGTGCCAGCGGAAGTCCCGGGACTAGCGGGAGGGTCGCGGGCGACGAGCAGTACTTC. This translates into CASGSPGTSGRVAGDEQYF. Together with reference TRBV28 and TRBJ2-7, the CDR3 gives the full variable domain: DVKVTQSSRYLVKRTGEKVFLECVQDMDHENMFWYRQDPGLGLRLIYFSYDVKMKEKGDIPEGYSVSREKKERFSLILESASTNQTSMYLCASGSPGTSGRVAGDEQYFGPGTRLTVT.

This clonotype was counted only a few times. The chain has TRBV5-5 and TRBJ2-3; 9 positions agree with TRBD1. Germline V lookup: CDR1 SGHKS, CDR2 YYEKEE (reference sequence). With V trimmed by 4 bases and J by 4 bases, 10 bases remained unmatched. The CDR3 is 16 amino acids. CDR3 residues: CASSRTTGGGADTQYF. DNA of the CDR3: TGTGCCAGCAGCCGAACCACAGGGGGCGGCGCAGATACGCAGTATTTT.

V gene TRBV18 combines with J gene TRBJ1-2; D gene uncertain. The CDR3 is 13 residues long. Germline CDR1 reads KGHSH; CDR2 reads LQKENI. V was cut by 3 bases and J by 3 bases, with 8 bases left in between. The CDR3 region has the DNA TGTGCCAGCTCACCCTTAACAGACTATGGCTACACCTTC. Translation gives CASSPLTDYGYTF.

This clonotype occurred a few times. The CDR3 sequence is CASIGEGVFVDTQYF. CDR3 in DNA: TGTGCCAGCATTGGGGAGGGGGTATTCGTAGATACGCAGTATTTT. V is TRBV9 and J is TRBJ2-3; the D gene is possibly TRBD2 (7 bases). This CDR3 region has 15 residues. V was shortened by 6 bases and J by 5 bases, with 19 bases between the two germline ends. From germline, CDR1 is SGDLS and CDR2 YYNGEE.

The sample holds many counts of this clonotype. CDR3 loop: CSARDRTSYNEQFF. The CDR3 DNA sequence: TGCAGTGCTAGGGACCGGACTTCCTACAATGAGCAGTTCTTC. The V and J genes are TRBV20-1 and TRBJ2-1, with D possibly being TRBD2 (5 bases). V was shortened by 3 bases and J by 1 base, with 10 bases between the two germline ends. Germline-derived CDR1 and CDR2 are DFQATT and SNEGSKA (reference sequence). CDR3 length: 14 amino acids.

The chain employs TRBV28 and TRBJ2-7; D is perhaps TRBD1 (6 bases). Trimming cost V 6 bases and J 5 bases, with 20 bases left between them. The CDR3 sequence is 15 residues long. Germline CDR1 and CDR2: MDHEN and SYDVKM. This CDR3 reads CASSPLSGTPDEQYF. Written as DNA, the CDR3 is TGTGCCAGCAGCCCCCTTTCCGGGACACCCGACGAGCAGTACTTC.

This clonotype came up many times. The rearrangement joins TRBV3-1 to TRBJ2-1; D ambiguous. Germline V gives CDR1 LGHDT, CDR2 YNNKEL (reference sequence). Trimming shortened V by 1 base and J by 8 bases, and 3 bases separated the two germline ends. The CDR3 runs 11 residues. This chain's CDR3 is CASSQVYEQFF. Here the CDR3 DNA reads TGTGCCAGCAGCCAAGTATATGAGCAGTTCTTC.